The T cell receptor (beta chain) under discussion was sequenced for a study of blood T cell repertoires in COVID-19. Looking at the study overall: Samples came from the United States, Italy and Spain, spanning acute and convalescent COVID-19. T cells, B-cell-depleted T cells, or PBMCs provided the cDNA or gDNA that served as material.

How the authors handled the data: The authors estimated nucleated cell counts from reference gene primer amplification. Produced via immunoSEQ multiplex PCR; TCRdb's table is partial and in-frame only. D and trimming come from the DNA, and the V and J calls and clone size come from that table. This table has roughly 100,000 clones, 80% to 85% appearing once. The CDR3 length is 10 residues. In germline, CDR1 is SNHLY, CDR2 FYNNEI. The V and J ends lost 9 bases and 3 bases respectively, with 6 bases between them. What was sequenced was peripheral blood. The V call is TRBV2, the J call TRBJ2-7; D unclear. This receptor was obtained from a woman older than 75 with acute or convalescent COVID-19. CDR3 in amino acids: CASFNYEQYV. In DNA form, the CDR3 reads TGTGCCAGTTTTAACTACGAGCAGTACGTC.